This record concerns one T cell receptor beta chain sequence. This specimen belongs to a study of cytomegalovirus exposure and HLA in healthy donors. This CDR3 comprises 13 residues. CDR1 is SGHAT, CDR2 FQNNGV, per germline. Trimming pared 5 bases from V and 3 bases from J, leaving 8 bases between. PCR used 60 Vbeta primers and 13 Jbeta primers. Some clones are missing from TCRdb's copy, which holds only in-frame ones; the method was immunoSEQ multiplex PCR. The table records more than 90,000 clones, approximately 77% of them present only once. The sequence derives from a female donor in good health and CMV-seronegative. V gene TRBV11-2 combines with J gene TRBJ1-5; D is unresolved. What was sequenced was PBMCs. CDR3: CASSGGFNQPQHF. The CDR3 DNA reads TGTGCCAGCAGCGGAGGGTTCAATCAGCCCCAGCATTTT.